This T cell receptor (beta chain) comes out of a study of blood T cell repertoires in COVID-19. Study details: Sites in the United States, Italy and Spain provided acute and convalescent COVID-19 samples. Sources were T cells, B-cell-depleted T cells, or PBMCs; the material itself was cDNA or gDNA.

In the original processing: From reference gene primer amplification, estimates of nucleated cell counts were derived. Using immunoSEQ multiplex PCR, the repertoire was profiled, and TCRdb retains in-frame clones only, with some absent. V and J calls and clone size are copied from that table; D and trimming were computed from the DNA. The data show roughly 250,000 clones, more than 70% seen once. Deletions cut 8 bases from V and 4 bases from J, with 17 bases between. This CDR3 spans 14 amino acids. CDR1 MDHEN and CDR2 SYDVKM come from the germline V gene. The clonotype was recovered from a woman between 35 and 50 years old who had recovered from COVID-19. Sequencing input: peripheral blood. The chain recombines TRBV28 with TRBJ1-1; possible D gene TRBD1, 5 bases. The CDR3 sequence: CASAIWGEFTEAFF. CDR3 DNA: TGTGCCAGCGCCATTTGGGGGGAGTTCACTGAAGCTTTCTTT.